Listed here are 8 T cell receptor beta chains from one sample, sequenced in a study of early T cells in non-severe SARS-CoV-2 infection. From the 5' RACE reads, TCRdb called clonotypes with MiXCR, one entry per CDR3 protein. The sample includes about 100,000 distinct CDR3 sequences, 10% to 15% of them seen just once. The sample was whole blood. The source is an adult who was a healthcare worker with PCR-confirmed SARS-CoV-2 infection or an uninfected control (not recorded which).

Remarks on this clonotype: This may arise from a read error, as a much more abundant clone is one base away. This rearrangement joins TRBV10-3 to TRBJ2-1; the D gene is possibly TRBD2 (6 bases). Trimming stripped 1 base from V and 8 bases from J, with 18 bases between. The CDR3 contains 16 residues. Germline lookup yields CDR1 ENHRY and CDR2 SYGVKD. This chain's CDR3 is CAISELAGSLLDEQFF. In DNA form, the CDR3 reads TGTGCCATCAGTGAGTTGGCGGGAAGCCTTTTAGATGAGCAGTTCTTC.

This clonotype was seen ten or more times. J is TRBJ2-2 and V is TRBV6-6, with D possibly TRBD1 on 6 matching bases. V gave up 3 bases and J gave up 1 base, with 9 bases separating them. Per germline, CDR1 MNHNY and CDR2 SVGAGI (reference sequence). This CDR3 is 15 amino acids long. The CDR3 sequence is CASSYLQGNTGELFF. CDR3 in DNA: TGTGCCAGCAGTTATTTACAGGGGAACACCGGGGAGCTGTTTTTT.

This clonotype was counted between two and nine times. The chain links TRBV18 to TRBJ2-1; 11 nucleotides line up with TRBD1. CDR1 is KGHSH and CDR2 is LQKENI in the germline V gene. The ends lost 5 bases at V and 5 bases at J; junction bases unmatched: 2. The CDR3 runs 14 residues. The CDR3, as DNA: TGTGCCAGCTCAGGGGACAGGGGGAACAATGAGCAGTTCTTC. As protein: CASSGDRGNNEQFF.

This clonotype was picked up many times. The chain links TRBV18 to TRBJ2-3; the D gene is possibly TRBD2 (6 bases). Per germline, CDR1 KGHSH and CDR2 LQKENI. The CDR3 runs to 15 residues. The V end was cut by 0 bases, the J end by 4 bases, with 11 bases between. The CDR3 loop is CASSPPGGTADTQYF. CDR3 bases: TGTGCCAGCTCACCACCTGGGGGGACGGCAGATACGCAGTATTTT.

The chain has TRBV6-4 and TRBJ2-1; tentatively, D is TRBD2 (6 bases). This CDR3 contains 13 residues. CDR1 and CDR2 from the germline V gene are MRHNA and SNTAGT. With 4 bases removed from V and 6 bases from J, the gap between germline ends came to 10 bases. This CDR3 is CASSGEVGNEQFF. CDR3 nucleotide sequence: TGTGCCAGCAGTGGGGAGGTGGGCAATGAGCAGTTCTTC.

The chain is built from TRBV9 and TRBJ2-3; TRBD2 agrees at 11 bases. In germline, CDR1 is SGDLS, CDR2 YYNGEE. Trimming took 2 bases from V and 5 from J; bases not matched to a gene: 1. CDR3 size: 14 residues. CDR3 DNA sequence: TGTGCCAGCAGCGTGGGGACTAGCGGAGATACGCAGTATTTT. Translating gives CASSVGTSGDTQYF.

The V gene is TRBV7-2, the J gene TRBJ2-1; D uncertain. The length of the CDR3 is 12 residues. Trimming took 5 bases from V and 8 from J, leaving 10 bases between them. Looked up from germline, CDR1 is SGHTA and CDR2 is FQGNSA. CDR3 amino acids: CASSRDDDEQFF. The CDR3 DNA reads TGTGCCAGCAGCCGAGATGACGATGAGCAGTTCTTC.

This clonotype was counted at least ten times. V is TRBV6-4 and J is TRBJ1-2, with D maybe TRBD1 (6 bases). V was pared by 4 bases and J by 1 base, with 10 bases between. This CDR3 region has 14 residues. Germline V gives CDR1 MRHNA, CDR2 SNTAGT. The CDR3 DNA sequence: TGTGCCAGCAGTGGCGGACAGATTAACTATGGCTACACCTTC. Its translation: CASSGGQINYGYTF.